This T cell receptor beta chain derives from a study of cytotoxic CD8 clonotypes in ibrutinib-treated CLL. Study-wide context: Researchers reported about a dozen relapsed/refractory and roughly 15 treatment-naive patients, roughly 17 of them IGHV unmutated.

The CDR3 has 12 residues. The V gene lost 6 bases and the J gene lost 4 bases, with 10 bases spanning the gap. Germline V gives CDR1 MNHNS, CDR2 SASEGT. TCRdb's table, derived via immunoSEQ multiplex PCR, lists solely in-frame clones and lacks some. The sample comprises some 27,000 clones, around 52% of which are singletons, and about 4.9% rests with the top ten. Specimen: PBMCs, collected before ibrutinib treatment. The clonotype was recovered from a human donor with chronic lymphocytic leukemia. The rearrangement uses TRBV6-1 and TRBJ2-7; D might be TRBD1 or TRBD2, each matching 5 bases. This CDR3 reads CASRGLAYEQYF. CDR3 nucleotides: TGTGCCAGCAGGGGGCTAGCTTACGAGCAGTACTTC.